The present T cell receptor (beta chain) was sequenced within a study of cytomegalovirus exposure and HLA in healthy donors. Background on the study: Later, an analysis reported that the 130 or so validation repertoires had used the same platform as the approximately 720 first-cohort repertoires. Study results and limitations: While the bulk of TCR sequences proved rare, some public TCRs turned up in many donors. Listed as cytomegalovirus-associated were 150 to 200 TCR beta chains. Subsequent analysis found a tendency for first-cohort TCR clusters to co-occur within the 90 to 150 validation repertoires.

On this clone itself: No antigen is known for it.

Some clones are missing from TCRdb's copy, which holds only in-frame ones; the method was immunoSEQ multiplex PCR. The sample contains 100,000 to 150,000 clones, 88% of which appear only once. Specimen: PBMCs. The receptor comes from a man aged 30-40 years in good health and CMV-seronegative.

CDR3 in DNA: TGTGCCAGCAGCCCAAGAGGCCTAGCGGGAGCCAATGAGCAGTTCTTC. Translation gives CASSPRGLAGANEQFF. The genes are TRBV7-2 and TRBJ2-1, with TRBD2 identical over 10 bases. This CDR3 has 16 residues. Germline CDR1 reads SGHTA; CDR2 reads FQGNSA. J lost 6 bases, V lost 5 bases, and 10 bases had no gene match.